This TCR beta chain is drawn from a study of blood T cell repertoires in COVID-19 (dated by TCRdb to the early 2020s). At the level of the whole study: Samples covering the acute and convalescent phases of COVID-19 were provided by collaborators in the United States, Italy and Spain. The material from the prospective study consisted of cDNA or gDNA derived from T cells, B-cell-depleted T cells, or PBMCs. A de-identified subject ID, COVID-19 status, age in years and sex were almost always included in the sample metadata. Where available, HLA class I and class II types were obtained from metadata supplied by the sample provider rather than from assay-based typing. The repertoires were released in a freely available public database intended as a resource for research on the immune response to SARS-CoV-2. The samples were drawn from the first 160 participants of the ongoing ImmuneRACE study and from 950 to 1,500 subjects provided by 6 global collaborators. Subjects who had been exposed to COVID-19, were actively infected with it, or had recovered from it provided the deeply sampled blood TCRbeta repertoires that made up the dataset. On the study overall, not on this receptor specifically: Clinical and demographic metadata were provided uncurated, with the amount varying by source and participant.

The immunoSEQ Assay, a bias-controlled multiplex PCR, was used to amplify TCRbeta CDR3 regions from genomic DNA. In the source study's methods: The number of nucleated cells in each sample was estimated from the amplification of reference gene primers within the assay. To quantify the absolute abundance of each unique TCRbeta CDR3 rearrangement, sequence reads were collapsed and filtered. For each sample, productive Simpson clonality was calculated by taking the square root of Simpson's diversity index across productive rearrangements. Not all clones reach the TCRdb copy of this immuneACCESS table, which keeps in-frame sequences only. Checked studies attribute under half of the gap to unresolved V genes and leave the rest unexplained. V and J calls and clone size are copied from that table; D and trimming were computed from the DNA. Here the sample has 90,000 or so clones; about 89% occur a single time. Together, the top ten hold about 2% of the sample.

About this clone: Its antigen is not yet known. Per-base qualities were not stored, and no clone one base away is much larger.

V is pared back by 1 base and J by 4 bases, with 4 bases lying between the germline termini. For CDR1 and CDR2, the germline V gene (reference sequence) lists SEHNR and FQNEAQ. The cysteine opens and the phenylalanine closes a CDR3 of 12 amino acids. The sequence is cut down to CDR3 DNA, 36 bases in frame from base 1. Collaborating institutions collected whole blood in K2EDTA tubes following their own protocols. Collaborator samples were shipped for TCRbeta analysis as frozen whole blood, isolated PBMCs, or DNA extracted from either sample type. The chain is assembled from TRBV7-9 and TRBJ1-2; the D segment cannot be called with confidence. This receptor was obtained from a human donor with active COVID-19. The donor label of this sample is uncertain. Sequenced material: peripheral blood. CDR3 reads: CASSLDGYGYTF. The nucleotide sequence is given as TGTGCCAGCAGCTTAGACGGCTATGGCTACACCTTC.